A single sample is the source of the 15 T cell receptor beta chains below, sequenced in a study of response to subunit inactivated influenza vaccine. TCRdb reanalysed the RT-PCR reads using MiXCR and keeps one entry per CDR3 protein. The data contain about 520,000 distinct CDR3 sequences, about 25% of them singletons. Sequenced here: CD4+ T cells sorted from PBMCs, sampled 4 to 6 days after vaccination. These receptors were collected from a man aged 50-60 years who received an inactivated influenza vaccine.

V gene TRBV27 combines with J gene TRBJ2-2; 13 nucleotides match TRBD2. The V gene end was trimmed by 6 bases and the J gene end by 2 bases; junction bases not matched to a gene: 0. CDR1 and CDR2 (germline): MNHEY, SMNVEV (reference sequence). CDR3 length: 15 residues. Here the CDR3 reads CASRGLAGNTGELFF. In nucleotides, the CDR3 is TGTGCCAGCAGGGGACTAGCGGGAAACACCGGGGAGCTGTTTTTT.

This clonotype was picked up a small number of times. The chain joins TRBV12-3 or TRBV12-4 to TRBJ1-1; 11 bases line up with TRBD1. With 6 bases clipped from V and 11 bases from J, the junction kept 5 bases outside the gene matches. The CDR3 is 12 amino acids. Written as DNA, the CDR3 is TGTGCCAGCAGAGGGACAGGGGGTGAGGCTTTCTTT. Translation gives CASRGTGGEAFF.

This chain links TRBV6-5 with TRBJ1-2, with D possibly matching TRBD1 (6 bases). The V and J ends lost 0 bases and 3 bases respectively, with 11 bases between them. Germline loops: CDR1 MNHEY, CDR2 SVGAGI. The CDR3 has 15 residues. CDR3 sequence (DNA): TGTGCCAGCAGTTACTCTGGGGGCGCGGACTATGGCTACACCTTC. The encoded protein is CASSYSGGADYGYTF.

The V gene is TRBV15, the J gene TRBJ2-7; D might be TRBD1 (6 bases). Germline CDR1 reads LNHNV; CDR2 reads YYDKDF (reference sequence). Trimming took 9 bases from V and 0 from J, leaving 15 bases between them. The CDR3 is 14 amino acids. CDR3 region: CATAGTPDSYEQYF. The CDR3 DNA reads TGTGCCACAGCCGGGACACCCGACTCCTACGAGCAGTACTTC.

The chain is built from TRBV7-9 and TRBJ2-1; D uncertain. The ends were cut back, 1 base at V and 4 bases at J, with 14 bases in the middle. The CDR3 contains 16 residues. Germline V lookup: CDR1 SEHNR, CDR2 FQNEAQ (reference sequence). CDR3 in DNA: TGTGCCAGCAGCTTAGATCCTTTTTCCACATACAATGAGCAGTTCTTC. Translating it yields CASSLDPFSTYNEQFF.

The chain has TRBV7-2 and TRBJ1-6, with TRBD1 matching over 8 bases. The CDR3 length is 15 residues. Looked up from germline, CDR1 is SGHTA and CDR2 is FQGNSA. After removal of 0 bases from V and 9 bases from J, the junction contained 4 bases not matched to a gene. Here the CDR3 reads CASSLATGVTSPLHF. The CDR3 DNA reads TGTGCCAGCAGCTTAGCGACAGGGGTTACTTCACCCCTCCACTTT.

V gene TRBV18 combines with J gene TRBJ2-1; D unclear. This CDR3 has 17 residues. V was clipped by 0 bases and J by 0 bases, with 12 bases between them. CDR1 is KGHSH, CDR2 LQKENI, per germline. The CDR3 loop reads CASSPPGRPLSYNEQFF. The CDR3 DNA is TGTGCCAGCTCACCACCCGGCAGGCCCCTCTCCTACAATGAGCAGTTCTTC.

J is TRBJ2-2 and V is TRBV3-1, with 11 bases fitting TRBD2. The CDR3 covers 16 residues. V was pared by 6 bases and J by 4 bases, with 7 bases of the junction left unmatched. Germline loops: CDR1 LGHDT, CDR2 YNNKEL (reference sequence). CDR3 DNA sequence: TGTGCCAGCAGTCCACTAGCGGGAGACCCCACCGGGGAGCTGTTTTTT. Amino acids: CASSPLAGDPTGELFF.

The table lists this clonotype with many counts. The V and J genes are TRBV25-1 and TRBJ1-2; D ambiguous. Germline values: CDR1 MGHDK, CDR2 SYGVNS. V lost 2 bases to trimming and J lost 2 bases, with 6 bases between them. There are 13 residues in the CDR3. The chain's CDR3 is CASSEAGNYGYTF. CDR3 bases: TGTGCCAGCAGTGAAGCAGGCAACTATGGCTACACCTTC.

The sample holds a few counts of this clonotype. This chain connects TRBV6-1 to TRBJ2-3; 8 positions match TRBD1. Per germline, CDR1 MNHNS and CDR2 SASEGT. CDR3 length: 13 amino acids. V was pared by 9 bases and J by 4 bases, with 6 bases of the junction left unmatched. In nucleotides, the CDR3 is TGTGCCAGTAGGACAGGGAGCGCAGATACGCAGTATTTT. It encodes CASRTGSADTQYF.

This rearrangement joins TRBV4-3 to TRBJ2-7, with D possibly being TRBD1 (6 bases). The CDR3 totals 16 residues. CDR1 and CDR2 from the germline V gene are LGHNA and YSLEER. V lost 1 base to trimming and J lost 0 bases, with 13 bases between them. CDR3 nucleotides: TGCGCCAGCAGCCAAGGTCCGGGACACCTCTCCTACGAGCAGTACTTC. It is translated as CASSQGPGHLSYEQYF.

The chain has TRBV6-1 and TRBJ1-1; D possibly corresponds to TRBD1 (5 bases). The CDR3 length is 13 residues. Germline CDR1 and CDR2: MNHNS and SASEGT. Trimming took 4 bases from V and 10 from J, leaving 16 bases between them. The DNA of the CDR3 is TGTGCCAGCAGTGGCGATCGGACCGGGGCAGCTTTCTTT. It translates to CASSGDRTGAAFF.

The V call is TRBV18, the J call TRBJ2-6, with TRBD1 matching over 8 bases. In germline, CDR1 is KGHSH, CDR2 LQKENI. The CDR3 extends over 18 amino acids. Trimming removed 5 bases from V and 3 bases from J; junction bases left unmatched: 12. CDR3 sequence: CASSSRDRRLVGANVLTF. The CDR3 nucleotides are TGTGCCAGCTCATCCCGGGACAGGCGTCTCGTTGGGGCCAACGTCCTGACTTTC.

The CDR3 region is CASSRGTGSYEQYF. CDR3 DNA sequence: TGTGCCAGCAGCCGGGGGACAGGGTCCTACGAGCAGTACTTC. The J gene is TRBJ2-7, the V gene TRBV7-8; 9 positions match TRBD1. The CDR3 runs to 14 residues. The V gene's germline CDR1 is SGHVS and CDR2 FQNEAQ. After removal of 5 bases from V and 1 base from J, the junction contained 3 bases not matched to a gene.

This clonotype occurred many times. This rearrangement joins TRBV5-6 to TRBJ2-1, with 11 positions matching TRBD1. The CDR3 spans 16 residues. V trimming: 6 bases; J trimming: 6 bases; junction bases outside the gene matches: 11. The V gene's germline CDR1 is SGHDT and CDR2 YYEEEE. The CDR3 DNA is TGTGCCAGCAAGGCAAACGGGGGACAGGGGGGCAATGAGCAGTTCTTC. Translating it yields CASKANGGQGGNEQFF.